What follows is one T cell receptor (beta chain) and its context. Its target is not known. Profiled with immunoSEQ multiplex PCR; TCRdb holds only in-frame clones, not every one. The sample has around 500,000 clones; about nine tenths are singletons. This record comes from a study of Ad26.COV2.S vaccination and SARS-CoV-2 variants. Study-wide points: It is possible that the TCR breadth and depth analyses underestimated the total T cell responses. Vaccinated and placebo-treated recipients had similar non-spike TCR breadth.

The CDR3 has 15 residues. CDR1 and CDR2 (germline): SQVTM, ANQGSEA. V dropped 5 bases and J dropped 4; count of bases not matched to a gene: 8. Treatment noted: 15 to 20 received Ad26.COV2.S at low or high dose, single or two shots; about 5 received placebo; per-sample allocation not given. Sampling took place 63 days after the first vaccine or placebo injection. In Boston, the donor was an adult between 18-55 years of age. An Ad26 vector was used to express Wuhan-strain SARS-CoV-2 spike as the vaccine. V usage is TRBV29-1 and J usage is TRBJ1-2, with 12 nucleotides matching TRBD1. Here the sequenced sample was peripheral blood, taken in a trial of Ad26.COV2.S vaccine versus placebo. This sequence originates from a person between 18 and 59 years old who received the Ad26.COV2.S COVID-19 vaccine or a placebo. CDR3 amino acids: CSVSGTGGSIYGYTF. The CDR3, as DNA: TGCAGCGTTTCCGGGACAGGGGGCTCGATCTATGGCTACACCTTC.